Below, 21 T cell receptor beta chains from the same sample are listed, as sequenced in a study of blood T cell repertoires in COVID-19. Sequencing used immunoSEQ multiplex PCR; TCRdb keeps in-frame clones, though not all of them. The sample gives hundreds of thousands of clones, around 85% of which show up once; approximately 8.2% is in the top ten. Sequenced sample: PBMCs or T cells enriched from blood (not recorded which). The receptors stem from a woman in her 50s with acute COVID-19.

The V gene is TRBV9, the J gene TRBJ1-2; 9 bases fit TRBD1. V shed 4 bases and J 8 bases; nucleotides not matched to a gene: 9. CDR1 and CDR2 (germline): SGDLS, YYNGEE. The CDR3 contains 14 residues. CDR3 DNA sequence: TGTGCCAGCAGCACAGGGGGCTCGGTGAGGGGCTACACCTTC. Its translation is CASSTGGSVRGYTF.

The V gene is TRBV7-2, the J gene TRBJ1-1, with D perhaps TRBD1 (6 bases). Germline CDR1 reads SGHTA; CDR2 reads FQGNSA. The CDR3 covers 15 residues. V was trimmed by 3 bases and J by 0 bases, leaving 11 bases between them. The CDR3 nucleotides read TGTGCCAGCAGCTTGGGGGGGCTCGTGAACACTGAAGCTTTCTTT. This codes for CASSLGGLVNTEAFF. Drawing the rest from reference TRBV7-2 and TRBJ1-1, the complete variable domain is GAGVSQSPSNKVTEKGKDVELRCDPISGHTALYWYRQSLGQGLEFLIYFQGNSAPDKSGLPSDRFSAERTGGSVSTLTIQRTQQEDSAVYLCASSLGGLVNTEAFFGQGTRLTVV.

The genes are TRBV29-1 and TRBJ1-1; weak D call: TRBD1 (5 bases). Germline assignment: CDR1 SQVTM and CDR2 ANQGSEA. The CDR3 runs 14 residues. With 5 bases removed from V and 0 bases from J, the gap between germline ends came to 13 bases. CDR3 nucleotides: TGCAGCGTTTCTCCTGGGGGGGTGAACACTGAAGCTTTCTTT. It codes for CSVSPGGVNTEAFF.

The chain couples TRBV6-1 to TRBJ2-6; 8 positions match TRBD1. Germline V gives CDR1 MNHNS, CDR2 SASEGT. This CDR3 has 18 residues. Trimming removed 1 base from V and 0 bases from J; junction bases left unmatched: 5. The CDR3 coding sequence is TGTGCCAGCAGTGAAGTGGGGACAGGACTCTCTGGGGCCAACGTCCTGACTTTC. Residues: CASSEVGTGLSGANVLTF.

As for this clone: It is unclear where the CDR3 begins or ends on the DNA, so no DNA is shown, and the CDR3 is as TCRdb lists it. V and J are TRBV19 and TRBJ1-2; the D call TRBD1 from the table was never checked on the DNA. Counting both end residues, the CDR3 totals 14 amino acids. Germline V gene sequence: CDR1 LNHDA, CDR2 SQIVND (reference sequence). The CDR3 loop is CASTSGQLNYGYTF.

The V call is TRBV18, the J call TRBJ2-7, with 7 positions matching TRBD1. Germline CDR1 and CDR2: KGHSH and LQKENI. Germline trimming cut 3 bases from V and 0 bases from J; bases unmatched to any gene: 2. The CDR3 has 14 amino acids. The CDR3 region has the DNA TGTGCCAGCTCACCGGGACAGAGCTCCTACGAGCAGTACTTC. This codes for CASSPGQSSYEQYF.

In nucleotides, the CDR3 is TGCGCCAGCAGTGAGTTGCGAGCTGAAGCTTTCTTT. As protein: CASSELRAEAFF. V and J are TRBV10-2 and TRBJ1-1; D call uncertain. This CDR3 region has 12 residues. The V gene's germline CDR1 is WSHSY and CDR2 SAAADI. V was trimmed by 1 base and J by 6 bases, leaving 6 bases between them.

The chain has TRBV28 and TRBJ1-1; D is undetermined. Germline V gene lookup returns CDR1 MDHEN and CDR2 SYDVKM. The length of the CDR3 is 11 residues. The V end was cut by 6 bases, the J end by 2 bases, with 4 bases between. CDR3 residues: CASSFNTEAFF. In nucleotides, the CDR3 is TGTGCCAGCAGCTTCAACACTGAAGCTTTCTTT. The full variable domain, rest sourced from reference TRBV28 and TRBJ1-1, is DVKVTQSSRYLVKRTGEKVFLECVQDMDHENMFWYRQDPGLGLRLIYFSYDVKMKEKGDIPEGYSVSREKKERFSLILESASTNQTSMYLCASSFNTEAFFGQGTRLTVV.

The chain links TRBV19 to TRBJ2-7; D is perhaps TRBD1 (6 bases). Trimming stripped 3 bases from V and 0 bases from J, with 6 bases between. Germline V CDR1 and CDR2: LNHDA, SQIVND (reference sequence). The CDR3 loop spans 13 amino acids. CDR3 nucleotides: TGTGCCAGTAGTATGGACAGCTCCTACGAGCAGTACTTC. Translated, it gives CASSMDSSYEQYF. Supplemented by reference TRBV19 and TRBJ2-7, the full variable domain reads DGGITQSPKYLFRKEGQNVTLSCEQNLNHDAMYWYRQDPGQGLRLIYYSQIVNDFQKGDIAEGYSVSREKKESFPLTVTSAQKNPTAFYLCASSMDSSYEQYFGPGTRLTVT.

The chain combines TRBV20-1 with TRBJ2-1, with TRBD2 identical over 10 bases. J gave up 9 bases and V 3 bases, and 8 bases lay outside the gene matches. The CDR3 consists of 14 residues. Germline V gene data show CDR1 as DFQATT and CDR2 as SNEGSKA (reference sequence). The CDR3 loop reads CSASTSGGAIEQFF. CDR3 bases: TGCAGTGCTAGTACGAGCGGGGGGGCCATTGAGCAGTTCTTC.

The chain is built from TRBV19 and TRBJ2-2; 7 nucleotides match TRBD1. The CDR3 consists of 15 residues. Germline V gene sequence: CDR1 LNHDA, CDR2 SQIVND (reference sequence). V gave up 6 bases and J gave up 0 bases; unmatched junction bases: 4. The CDR3 sequence is CASRAGTANTGELFF. For the CDR3, the DNA is TGTGCCAGTAGGGCCGGGACAGCGAACACCGGGGAGCTGTTTTTT.

The CDR3 here is CASSLFLRPQHF. CDR3 coding DNA: TGTGCCAGTAGTCTTTTCCTGCGACCCCAGCATTTT. This chain joins TRBV19 and TRBJ1-5; D not certain. The V gene lost 5 bases and the J gene lost 10 bases, with 12 bases spanning the gap. The CDR3 covers 12 residues. Germline V gene data show CDR1 as LNHDA and CDR2 as SQIVND (reference sequence).

The J gene is TRBJ1-1, the V gene TRBV5-1, with D perhaps TRBD1 (5 bases). The CDR3 runs to 16 residues. Germline CDR1 is SGHRS and CDR2 is YFSETQ. Between the trimmed V and J ends, which lost 0 bases and 0 bases, there was a span of 12 bases. The CDR3 loop is CASSLEPGVVNTEAFF. In DNA form, the CDR3 reads TGCGCCAGCAGCTTGGAGCCGGGGGTCGTGAACACTGAAGCTTTCTTT.

The chain recombines TRBV6-5 with TRBJ1-6; D remains ambiguous. The CDR3 totals 14 residues. Germline loops: CDR1 MNHEY, CDR2 SVGAGI. V was pared by 6 bases and J by 9 bases, with 15 bases between. In DNA form, the CDR3 reads TGTGCCAGCAGCGCTAACGTAGTTGGTTCACCCCTCCACTTT. Translation gives CASSANVVGSPLHF.

This sequence joins TRBV5-8 and TRBJ2-2; possible D gene TRBD1, 5 bases. The CDR3 covers 14 residues. Between the trimmed V and J ends, which lost 1 base and 4 bases, there was a span of 8 bases. Germline CDR1 is SGHTS and CDR2 is YDEGEE. The CDR3 loop is CASSLRRVTGELFF. In DNA form, the CDR3 reads TGTGCCAGCAGCTTGCGCAGGGTCACCGGGGAGCTGTTTTTT.

J is TRBJ1-6 and V is TRBV27; D uncertain. CDR3 length: 15 residues. V dropped 0 bases and J dropped 4 bases, with 7 bases sitting between them. The V gene's germline CDR1 is MNHEY and CDR2 SMNVEV (reference sequence). CDR3 region: CASSLSIRYNSPLHF. The CDR3 DNA reads as TGTGCCAGCAGTTTATCGATCAGGTATAATTCACCCCTCCACTTT.

This clone was seen only once. The chain links TRBV6-5 to TRBJ2-5; 7 bases fit TRBD2. The CDR3 length is 15 residues. The junction had 8 bases not matched to a gene; V was cut back by 5 bases and J by 2 bases. Germline lookup yields CDR1 MNHEY and CDR2 SVGAGI. CDR3 DNA sequence: TGTGCCAGCAGTCTGTGCGGGGGTGATCAAGAGACCCAGTACTTC. Amino acids: CASSLCGGDQETQYF.

This sequence joins TRBV19 and TRBJ1-4; 9 bases line up with TRBD1. This CDR3 region has 14 residues. Germline-derived CDR1 and CDR2 are LNHDA and SQIVND (reference sequence). J gave up 8 bases and V 5 bases, and 6 bases lay outside the gene matches. The CDR3 is CASSEYRGREKLFF. CDR3 coding DNA: TGTGCCAGTAGTGAATACAGGGGGCGGGAAAAACTGTTTTTT.

This clone was counted once. The V call is TRBV6-5, the J call TRBJ2-5; a possible D gene is TRBD2 (7 bases). Trimming stripped 11 bases from V and 6 bases from J, with 22 bases between. This CDR3 has 14 amino acids. Germline values: CDR1 MNHEY, CDR2 SVGAGI. CDR3 coding DNA: TGTGCCGGGTCGACATGGGGGGGCGCGCAGACCCAGTACTTC. This gives the protein CAGSTWGGAQTQYF.

The chain joins TRBV7-8 to TRBJ1-5; TRBD1 matches 7 bases. The ends lost 2 bases at V and 2 bases at J; junction bases unmatched: 6. Germline CDR1 reads SGHVS; CDR2 reads FQNEAQ. This CDR3 region has 16 residues. In DNA form, the CDR3 reads TGTGCCAGCAGCTTAAATGGCAGGGGGGGCAATCAGCCCCAGCATTTT. This gives the protein CASSLNGRGGNQPQHF.

The CDR3 loop is CAWVIRKNTEAFF. The CDR3 nucleotides are TGTGCCTGGGTTATCAGGAAGAACACTGAAGCTTTCTTT. This chain connects TRBV30 to TRBJ1-1; D is ambiguous. The V gene lost 5 bases and the J gene lost 1 base, with 11 bases spanning the gap. CDR1 and CDR2 (germline): GTSNPN, SVGIG (reference sequence). The CDR3 spans 13 residues.